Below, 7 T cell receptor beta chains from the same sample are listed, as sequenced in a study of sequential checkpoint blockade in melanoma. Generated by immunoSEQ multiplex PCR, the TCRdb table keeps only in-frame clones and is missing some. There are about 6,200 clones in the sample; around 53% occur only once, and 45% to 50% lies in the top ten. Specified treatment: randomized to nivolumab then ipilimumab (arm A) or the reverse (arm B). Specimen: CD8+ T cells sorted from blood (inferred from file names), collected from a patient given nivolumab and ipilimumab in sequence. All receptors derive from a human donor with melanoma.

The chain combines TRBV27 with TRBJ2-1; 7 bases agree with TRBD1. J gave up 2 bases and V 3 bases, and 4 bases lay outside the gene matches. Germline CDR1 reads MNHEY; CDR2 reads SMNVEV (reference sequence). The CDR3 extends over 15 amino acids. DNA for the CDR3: TGTGCCAGCAGTTTGAGTCAGGGGGCCTACAATGAGCAGTTCTTC. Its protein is CASSLSQGAYNEQFF.

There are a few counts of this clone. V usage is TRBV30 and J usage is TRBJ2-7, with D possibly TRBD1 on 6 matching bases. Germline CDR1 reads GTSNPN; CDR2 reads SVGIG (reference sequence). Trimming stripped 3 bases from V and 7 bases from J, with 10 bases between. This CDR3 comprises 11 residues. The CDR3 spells CAWSEDREQYF. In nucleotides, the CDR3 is TGTGCCTGGAGCGAAGACAGGGAGCAGTACTTC.

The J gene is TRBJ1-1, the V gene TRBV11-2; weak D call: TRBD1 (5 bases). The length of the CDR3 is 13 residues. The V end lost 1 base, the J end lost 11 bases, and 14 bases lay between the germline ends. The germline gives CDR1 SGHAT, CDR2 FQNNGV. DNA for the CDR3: TGTGCCAGCAGCTTAGGGGGGGTAGGGGATGCTTTCTTT. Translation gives CASSLGGVGDAFF. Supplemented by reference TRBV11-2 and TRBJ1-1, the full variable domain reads EAGVAQSPRYKIIEKRQSVAFWCNPISGHATLYWYQQILGQGPKLLIQFQNNGVVDDSQLPKDRFSAERLKGVDSTLKIQPAKLEDSAVYLCASSLGGVGDAFFGQGTRLTVV.

The CDR3 nucleotides read TGTGCCAGCAGTGAGGCAGGGGGGGCCAACGTCCTGACTTTC. The encoded protein is CASSEAGGANVLTF. The V call is TRBV6-4, the J call TRBJ2-6; perhaps TRBD1 as D (5 bases). The CDR3 loop spans 14 amino acids. The germline V gene encodes CDR1 MRHNA and CDR2 SNTAGT. V was shortened by 3 bases and J by 4 bases, with 7 bases between the two germline ends.

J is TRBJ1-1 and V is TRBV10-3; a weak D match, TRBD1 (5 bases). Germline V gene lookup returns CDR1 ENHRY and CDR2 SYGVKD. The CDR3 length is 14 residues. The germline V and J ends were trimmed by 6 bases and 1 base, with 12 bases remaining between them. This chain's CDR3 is CAIRTGTGNTEAFF. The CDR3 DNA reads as TGTGCCATCAGAACCGGGACTGGGAACACTGAAGCTTTCTTT.

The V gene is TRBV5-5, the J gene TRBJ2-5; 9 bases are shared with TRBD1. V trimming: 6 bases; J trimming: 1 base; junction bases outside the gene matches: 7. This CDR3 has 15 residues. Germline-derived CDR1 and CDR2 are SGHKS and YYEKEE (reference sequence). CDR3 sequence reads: CASIPGQGFQETQYF. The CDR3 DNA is TGTGCCAGCATCCCGGGACAGGGATTCCAAGAGACCCAGTACTTC. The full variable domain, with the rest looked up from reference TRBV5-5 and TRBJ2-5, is DAGVTQSPTHLIKTRGQQVTLRCSPISGHKSVSWYQQVLGQGPQFIFQYYEKEERGRGNFPDRFSARQFPNYSSELNVNALLLGDSALYLCASIPGQGFQETQYFGPGTRLLVL.

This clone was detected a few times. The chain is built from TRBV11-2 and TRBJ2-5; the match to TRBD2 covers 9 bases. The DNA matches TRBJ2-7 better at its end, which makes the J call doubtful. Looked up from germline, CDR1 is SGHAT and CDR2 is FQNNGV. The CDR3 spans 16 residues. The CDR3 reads CASSLDRAGGTYEQYF. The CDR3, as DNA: TGTGCCAGCAGCTTAGATCGAGCGGGGGGAACCTACGAGCAGTACTTC.